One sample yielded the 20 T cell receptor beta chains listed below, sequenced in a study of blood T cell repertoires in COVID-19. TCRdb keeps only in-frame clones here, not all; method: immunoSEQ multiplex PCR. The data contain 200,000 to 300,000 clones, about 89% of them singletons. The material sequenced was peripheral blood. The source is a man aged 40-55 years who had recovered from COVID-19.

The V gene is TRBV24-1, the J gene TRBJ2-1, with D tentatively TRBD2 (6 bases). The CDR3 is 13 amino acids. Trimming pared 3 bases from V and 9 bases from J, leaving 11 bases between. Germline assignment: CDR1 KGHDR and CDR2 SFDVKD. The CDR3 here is CATSDPPSAEQFF. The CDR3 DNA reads TGTGCCACCAGTGATCCTCCTAGCGCTGAGCAGTTCTTC.

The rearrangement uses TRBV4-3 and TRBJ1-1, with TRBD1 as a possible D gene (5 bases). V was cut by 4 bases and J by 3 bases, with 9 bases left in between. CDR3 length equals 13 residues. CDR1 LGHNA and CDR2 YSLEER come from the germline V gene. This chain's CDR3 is CASSRKGDTEAFF. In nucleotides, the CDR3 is TGCGCCAGCAGCCGTAAAGGGGACACTGAAGCTTTCTTT.

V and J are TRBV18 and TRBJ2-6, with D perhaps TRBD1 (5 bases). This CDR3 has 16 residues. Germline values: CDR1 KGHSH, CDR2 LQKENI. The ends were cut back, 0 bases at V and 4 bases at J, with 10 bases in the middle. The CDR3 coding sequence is TGTGCCAGCTCACCACCCCAGGGCCGGGGGGCCAACGTCCTGACTTTC. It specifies CASSPPQGRGANVLTF.

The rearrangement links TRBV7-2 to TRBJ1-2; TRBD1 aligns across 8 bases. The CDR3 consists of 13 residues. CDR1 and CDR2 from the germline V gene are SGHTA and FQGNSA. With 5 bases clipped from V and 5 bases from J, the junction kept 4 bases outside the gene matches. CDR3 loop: CASSPDREYGYTF. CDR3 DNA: TGTGCCAGCAGCCCGGACAGGGAATATGGCTACACCTTC. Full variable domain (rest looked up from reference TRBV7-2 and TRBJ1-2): GAGVSQSPSNKVTEKGKDVELRCDPISGHTALYWYRQSLGQGLEFLIYFQGNSAPDKSGLPSDRFSAERTGGSVSTLTIQRTQQEDSAVYLCASSPDREYGYTFGSGTRLTVV.

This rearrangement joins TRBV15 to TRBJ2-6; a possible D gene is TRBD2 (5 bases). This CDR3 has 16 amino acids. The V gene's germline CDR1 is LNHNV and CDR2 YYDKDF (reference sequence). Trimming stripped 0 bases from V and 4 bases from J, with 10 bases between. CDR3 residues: CATSRDRGSGANVLTF. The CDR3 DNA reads TGTGCCACCAGCAGAGATCGGGGATCCGGGGCCAACGTCCTGACTTTC.

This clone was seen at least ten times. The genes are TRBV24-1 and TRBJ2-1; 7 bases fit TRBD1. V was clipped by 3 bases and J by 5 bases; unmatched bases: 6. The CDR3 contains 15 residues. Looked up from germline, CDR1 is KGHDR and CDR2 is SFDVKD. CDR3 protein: CATSDTRQGHNEQFF. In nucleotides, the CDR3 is TGTGCCACCAGTGATACGCGACAGGGCCACAATGAGCAGTTCTTC.

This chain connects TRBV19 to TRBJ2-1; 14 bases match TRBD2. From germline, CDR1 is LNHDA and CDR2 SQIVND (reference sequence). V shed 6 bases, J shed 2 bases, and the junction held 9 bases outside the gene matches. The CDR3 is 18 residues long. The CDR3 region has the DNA TGTGCCAGTAGGGCGGGACTAGCGGGAGACATGACCTACAATGAGCAGTTCTTC. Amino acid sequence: CASRAGLAGDMTYNEQFF.

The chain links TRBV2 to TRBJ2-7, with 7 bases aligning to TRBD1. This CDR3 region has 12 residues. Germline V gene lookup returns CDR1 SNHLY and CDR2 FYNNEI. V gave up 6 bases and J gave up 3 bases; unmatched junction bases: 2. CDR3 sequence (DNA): TGTGCCAGCAGGGGGACAGTCTACGAGCAGTACTTC. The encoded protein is CASRGTVYEQYF.

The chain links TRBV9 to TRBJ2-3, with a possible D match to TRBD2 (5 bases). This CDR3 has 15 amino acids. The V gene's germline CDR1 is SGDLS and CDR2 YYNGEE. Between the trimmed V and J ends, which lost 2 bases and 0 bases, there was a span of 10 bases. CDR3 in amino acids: CASSVGGPSTDTQYF. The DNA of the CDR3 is TGTGCCAGCAGCGTGGGCGGGCCTAGCACAGATACGCAGTATTTT.

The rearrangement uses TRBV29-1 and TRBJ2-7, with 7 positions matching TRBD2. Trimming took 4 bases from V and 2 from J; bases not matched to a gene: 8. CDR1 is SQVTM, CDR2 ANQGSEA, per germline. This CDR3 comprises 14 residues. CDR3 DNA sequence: TGCAGCGTTGTACGGGGAGGGGACCCCTACGAGCAGTACTTC. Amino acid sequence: CSVVRGGDPYEQYF.

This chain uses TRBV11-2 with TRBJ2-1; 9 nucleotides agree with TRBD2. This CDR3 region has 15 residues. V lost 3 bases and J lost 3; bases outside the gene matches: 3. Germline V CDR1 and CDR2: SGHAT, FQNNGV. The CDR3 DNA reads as TGTGCCAGCAGCTTTAGCGGGGGTCTCTACAATGAGCAGTTCTTC. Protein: CASSFSGGLYNEQFF.

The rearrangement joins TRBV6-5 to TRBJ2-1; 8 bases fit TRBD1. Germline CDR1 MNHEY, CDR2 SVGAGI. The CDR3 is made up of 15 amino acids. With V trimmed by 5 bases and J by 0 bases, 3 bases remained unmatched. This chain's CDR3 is CASSTTGGSYNEQFF. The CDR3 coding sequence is TGTGCCAGCAGTACTACAGGGGGCTCCTACAATGAGCAGTTCTTC.

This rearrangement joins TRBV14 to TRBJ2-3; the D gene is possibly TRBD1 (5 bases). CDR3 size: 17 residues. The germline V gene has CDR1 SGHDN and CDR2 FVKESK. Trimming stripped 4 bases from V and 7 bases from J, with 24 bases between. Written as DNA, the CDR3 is TGTGCCAGCAGCCCCTTTTTGGGCCAAAAGGGGCGGAATACGCAGTATTTT. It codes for CASSPFLGQKGRNTQYF.

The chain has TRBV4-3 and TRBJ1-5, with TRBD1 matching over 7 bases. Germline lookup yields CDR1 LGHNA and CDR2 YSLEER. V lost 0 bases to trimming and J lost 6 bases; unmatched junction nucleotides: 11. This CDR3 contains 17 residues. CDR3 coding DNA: TGCGCCAGCAGCCAAGATCGAGTTAGAGGGGGCGGTCAGCCCCAGCATTTT. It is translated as CASSQDRVRGGGQPQHF.

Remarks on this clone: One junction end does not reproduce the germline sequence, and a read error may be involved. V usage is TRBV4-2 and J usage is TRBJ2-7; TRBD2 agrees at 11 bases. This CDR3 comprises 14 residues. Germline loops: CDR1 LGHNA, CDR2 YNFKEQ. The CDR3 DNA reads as TGTGCCAGCAGCCCCGGTGATAGCGGGAGGGCCCAAAGCTTC. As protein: CASSPGDSGRAQSF.

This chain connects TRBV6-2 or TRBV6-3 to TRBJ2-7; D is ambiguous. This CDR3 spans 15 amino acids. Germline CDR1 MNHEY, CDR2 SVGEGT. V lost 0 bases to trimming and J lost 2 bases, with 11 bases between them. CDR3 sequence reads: CASSYSIGETYEQYF. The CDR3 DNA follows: TGTGCCAGCAGTTACTCGATAGGAGAAACCTACGAGCAGTACTTC.

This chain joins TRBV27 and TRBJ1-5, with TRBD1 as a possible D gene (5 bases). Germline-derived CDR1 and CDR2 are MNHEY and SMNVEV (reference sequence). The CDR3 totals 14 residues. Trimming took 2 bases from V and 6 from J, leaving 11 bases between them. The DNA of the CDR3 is TGTGCCAGCAGTTTAGCAGGGAGGGTTCAGCCCCAGCATTTT. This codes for CASSLAGRVQPQHF.

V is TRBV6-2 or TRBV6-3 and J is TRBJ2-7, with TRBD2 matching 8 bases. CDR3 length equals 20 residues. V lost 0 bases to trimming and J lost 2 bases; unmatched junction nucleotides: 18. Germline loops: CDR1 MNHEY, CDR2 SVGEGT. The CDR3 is CASSYSGLAGGLNTPYEQYF. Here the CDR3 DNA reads TGTGCCAGCAGTTACTCCGGTCTTGCGGGAGGCCTGAACACTCCCTACGAGCAGTACTTC.

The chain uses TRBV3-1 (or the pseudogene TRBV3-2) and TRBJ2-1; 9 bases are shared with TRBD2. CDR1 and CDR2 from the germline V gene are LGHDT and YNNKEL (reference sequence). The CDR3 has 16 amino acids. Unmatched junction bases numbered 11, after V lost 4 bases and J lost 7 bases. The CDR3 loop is CASSRDSGLALNEQFF. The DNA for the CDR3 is TGTGCCAGCAGCCGAGATTCAGGACTAGCGTTGAATGAGCAGTTCTTC.

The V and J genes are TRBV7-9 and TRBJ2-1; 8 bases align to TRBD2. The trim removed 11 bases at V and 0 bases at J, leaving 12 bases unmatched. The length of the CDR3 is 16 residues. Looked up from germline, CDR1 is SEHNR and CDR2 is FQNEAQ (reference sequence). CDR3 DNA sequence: TGTGCCGTCCCCCGTAGCAGCGGGGGCTCCTACAATGAGCAGTTCTTC. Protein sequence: CAVPRSSGGSYNEQFF. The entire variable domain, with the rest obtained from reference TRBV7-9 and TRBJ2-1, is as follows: DTGVSQNPRHKITKRGQNVTFRCDPISEHNRLYWYRQTLGQGPEFLTYFQNEAQLEKSRLLSDRFSAERPKGSFSTLEIQRTEQGDSAMYLCAVPRSSGGSYNEQFFGPGTRLTVL.